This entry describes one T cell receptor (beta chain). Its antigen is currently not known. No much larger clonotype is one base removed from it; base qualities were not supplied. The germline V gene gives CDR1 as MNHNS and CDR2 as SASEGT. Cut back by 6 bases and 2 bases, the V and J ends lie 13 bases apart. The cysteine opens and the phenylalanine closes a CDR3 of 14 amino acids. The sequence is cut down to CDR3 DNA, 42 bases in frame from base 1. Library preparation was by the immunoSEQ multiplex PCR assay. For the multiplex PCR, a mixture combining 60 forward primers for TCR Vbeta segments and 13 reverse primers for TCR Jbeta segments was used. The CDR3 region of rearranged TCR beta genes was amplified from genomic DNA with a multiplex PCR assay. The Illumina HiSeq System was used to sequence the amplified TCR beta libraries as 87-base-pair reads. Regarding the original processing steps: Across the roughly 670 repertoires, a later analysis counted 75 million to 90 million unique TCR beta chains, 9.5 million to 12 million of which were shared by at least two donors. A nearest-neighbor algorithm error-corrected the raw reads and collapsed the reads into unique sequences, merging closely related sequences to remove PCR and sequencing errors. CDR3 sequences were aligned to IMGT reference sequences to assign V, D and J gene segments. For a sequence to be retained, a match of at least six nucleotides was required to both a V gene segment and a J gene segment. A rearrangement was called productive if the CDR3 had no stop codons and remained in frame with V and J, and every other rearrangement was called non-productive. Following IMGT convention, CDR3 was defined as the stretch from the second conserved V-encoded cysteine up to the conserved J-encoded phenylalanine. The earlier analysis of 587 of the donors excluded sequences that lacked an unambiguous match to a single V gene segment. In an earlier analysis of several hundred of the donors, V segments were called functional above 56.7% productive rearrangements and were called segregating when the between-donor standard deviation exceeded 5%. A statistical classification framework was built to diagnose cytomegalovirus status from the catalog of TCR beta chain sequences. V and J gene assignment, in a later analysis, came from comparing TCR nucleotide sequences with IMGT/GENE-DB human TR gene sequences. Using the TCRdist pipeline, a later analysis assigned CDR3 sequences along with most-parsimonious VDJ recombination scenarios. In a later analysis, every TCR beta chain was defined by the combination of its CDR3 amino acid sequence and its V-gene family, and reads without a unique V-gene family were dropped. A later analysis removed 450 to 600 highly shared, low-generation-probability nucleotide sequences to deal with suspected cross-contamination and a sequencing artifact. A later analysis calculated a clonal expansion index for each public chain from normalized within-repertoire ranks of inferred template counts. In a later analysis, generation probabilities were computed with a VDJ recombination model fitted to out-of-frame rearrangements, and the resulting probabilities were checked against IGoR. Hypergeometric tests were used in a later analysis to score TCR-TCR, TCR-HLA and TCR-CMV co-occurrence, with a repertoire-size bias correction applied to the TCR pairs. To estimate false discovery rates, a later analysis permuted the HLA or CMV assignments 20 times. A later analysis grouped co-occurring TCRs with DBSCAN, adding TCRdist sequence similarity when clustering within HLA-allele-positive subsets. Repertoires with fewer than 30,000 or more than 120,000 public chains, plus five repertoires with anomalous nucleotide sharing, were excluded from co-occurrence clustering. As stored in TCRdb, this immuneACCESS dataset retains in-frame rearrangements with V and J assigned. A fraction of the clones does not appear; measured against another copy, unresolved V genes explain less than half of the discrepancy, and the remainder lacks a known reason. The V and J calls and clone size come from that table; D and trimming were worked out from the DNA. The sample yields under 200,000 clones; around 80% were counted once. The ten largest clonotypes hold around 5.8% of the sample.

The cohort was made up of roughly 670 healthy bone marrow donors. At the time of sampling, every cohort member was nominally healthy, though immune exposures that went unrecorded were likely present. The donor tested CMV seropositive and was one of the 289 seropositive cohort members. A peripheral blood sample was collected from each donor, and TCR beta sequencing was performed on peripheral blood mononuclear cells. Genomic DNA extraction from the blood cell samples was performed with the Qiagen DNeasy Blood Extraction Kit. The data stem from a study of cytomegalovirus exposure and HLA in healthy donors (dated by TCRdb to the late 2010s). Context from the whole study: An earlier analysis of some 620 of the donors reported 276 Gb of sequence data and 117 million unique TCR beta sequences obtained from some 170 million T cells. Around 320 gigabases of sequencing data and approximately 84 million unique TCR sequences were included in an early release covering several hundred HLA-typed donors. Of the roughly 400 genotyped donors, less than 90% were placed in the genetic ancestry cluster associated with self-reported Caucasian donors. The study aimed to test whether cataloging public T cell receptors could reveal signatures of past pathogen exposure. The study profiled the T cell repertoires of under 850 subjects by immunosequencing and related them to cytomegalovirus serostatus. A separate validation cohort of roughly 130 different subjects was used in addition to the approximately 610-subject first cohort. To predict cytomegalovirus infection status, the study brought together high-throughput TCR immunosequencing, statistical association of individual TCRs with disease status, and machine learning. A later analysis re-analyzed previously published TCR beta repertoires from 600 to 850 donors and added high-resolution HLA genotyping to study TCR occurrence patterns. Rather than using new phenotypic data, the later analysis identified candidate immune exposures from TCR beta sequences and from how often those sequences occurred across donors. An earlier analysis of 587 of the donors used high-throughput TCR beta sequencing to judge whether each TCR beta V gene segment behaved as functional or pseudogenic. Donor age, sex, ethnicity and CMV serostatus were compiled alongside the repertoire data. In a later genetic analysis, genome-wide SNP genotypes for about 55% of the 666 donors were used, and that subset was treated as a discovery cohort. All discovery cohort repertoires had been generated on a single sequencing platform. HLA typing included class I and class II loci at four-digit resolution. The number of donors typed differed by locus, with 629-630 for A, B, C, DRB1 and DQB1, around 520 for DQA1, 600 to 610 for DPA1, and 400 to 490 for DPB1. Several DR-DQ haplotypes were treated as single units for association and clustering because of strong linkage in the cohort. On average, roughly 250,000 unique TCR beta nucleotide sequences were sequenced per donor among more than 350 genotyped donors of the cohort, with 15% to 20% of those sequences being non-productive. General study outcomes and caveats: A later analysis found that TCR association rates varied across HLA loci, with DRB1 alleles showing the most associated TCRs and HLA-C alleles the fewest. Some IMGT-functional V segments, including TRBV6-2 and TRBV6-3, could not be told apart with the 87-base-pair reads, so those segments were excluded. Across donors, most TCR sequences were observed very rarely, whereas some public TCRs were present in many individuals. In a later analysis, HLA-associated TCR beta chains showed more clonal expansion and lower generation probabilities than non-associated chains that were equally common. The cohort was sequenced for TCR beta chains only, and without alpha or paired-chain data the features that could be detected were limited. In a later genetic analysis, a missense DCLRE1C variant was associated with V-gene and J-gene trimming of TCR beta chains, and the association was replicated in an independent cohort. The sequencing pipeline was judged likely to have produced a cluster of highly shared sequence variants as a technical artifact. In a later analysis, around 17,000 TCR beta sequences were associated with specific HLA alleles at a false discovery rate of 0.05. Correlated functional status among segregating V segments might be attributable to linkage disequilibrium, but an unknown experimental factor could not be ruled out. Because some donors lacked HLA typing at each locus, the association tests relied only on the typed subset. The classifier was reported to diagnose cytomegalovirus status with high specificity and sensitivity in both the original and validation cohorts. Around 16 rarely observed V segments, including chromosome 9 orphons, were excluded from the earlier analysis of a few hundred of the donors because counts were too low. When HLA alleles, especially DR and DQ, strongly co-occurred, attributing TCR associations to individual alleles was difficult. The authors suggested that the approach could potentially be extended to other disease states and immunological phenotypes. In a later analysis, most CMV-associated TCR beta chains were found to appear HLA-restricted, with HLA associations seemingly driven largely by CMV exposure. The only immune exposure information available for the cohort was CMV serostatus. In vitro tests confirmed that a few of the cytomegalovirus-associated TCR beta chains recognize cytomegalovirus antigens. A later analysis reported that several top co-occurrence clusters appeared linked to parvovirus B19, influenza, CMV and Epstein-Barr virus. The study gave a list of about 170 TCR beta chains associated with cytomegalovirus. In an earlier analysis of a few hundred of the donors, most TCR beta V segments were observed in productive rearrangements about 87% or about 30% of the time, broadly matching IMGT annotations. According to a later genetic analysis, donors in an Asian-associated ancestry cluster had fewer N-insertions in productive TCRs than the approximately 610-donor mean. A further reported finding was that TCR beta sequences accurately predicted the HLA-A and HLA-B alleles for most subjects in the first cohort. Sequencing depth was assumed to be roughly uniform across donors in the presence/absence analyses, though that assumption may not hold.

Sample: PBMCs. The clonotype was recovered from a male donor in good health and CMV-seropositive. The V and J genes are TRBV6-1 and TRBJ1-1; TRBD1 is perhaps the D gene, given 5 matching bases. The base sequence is TGTGCCAGCAGGGAGGGAGGGACTAACACTGAAGCTTTCTTT. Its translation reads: CASREGGTNTEAFF.